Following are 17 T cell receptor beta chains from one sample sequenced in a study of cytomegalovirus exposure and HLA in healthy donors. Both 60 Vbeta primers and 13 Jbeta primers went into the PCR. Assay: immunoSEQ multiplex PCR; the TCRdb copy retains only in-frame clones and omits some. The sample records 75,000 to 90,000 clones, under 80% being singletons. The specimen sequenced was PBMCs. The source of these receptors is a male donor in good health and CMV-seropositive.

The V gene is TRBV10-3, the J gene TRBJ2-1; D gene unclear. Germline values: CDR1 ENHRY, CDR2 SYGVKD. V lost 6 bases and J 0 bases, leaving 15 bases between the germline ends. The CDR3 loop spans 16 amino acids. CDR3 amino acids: CAISPPPESSYNEQFF. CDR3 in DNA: TGTGCCATCAGCCCGCCCCCGGAGAGCTCCTACAATGAGCAGTTCTTC.

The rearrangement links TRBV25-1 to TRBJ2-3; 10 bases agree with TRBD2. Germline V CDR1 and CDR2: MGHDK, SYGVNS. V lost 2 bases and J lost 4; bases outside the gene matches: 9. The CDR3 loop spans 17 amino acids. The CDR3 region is CASSEDPSSGSADTQYF. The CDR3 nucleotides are TGTGCCAGCAGTGAAGACCCCTCTAGCGGGAGCGCAGATACGCAGTATTTT.

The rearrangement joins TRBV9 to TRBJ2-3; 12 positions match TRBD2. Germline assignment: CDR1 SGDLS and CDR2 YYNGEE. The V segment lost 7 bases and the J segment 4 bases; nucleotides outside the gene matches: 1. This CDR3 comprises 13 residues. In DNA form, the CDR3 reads TGTGCCAGCGCTAGCGGGGGGGCAGATACGCAGTATTTT. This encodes CASASGGADTQYF. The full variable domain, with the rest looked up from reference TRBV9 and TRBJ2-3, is DSGVTQTPKHLITATGQRVTLRCSPRSGDLSVYWYQQSLDQGLQFLIQYYNGEERAKGNILERFSAQQFPDLHSELNLSSLELGDSALYFCASASGGADTQYFGPGTRLTVL.

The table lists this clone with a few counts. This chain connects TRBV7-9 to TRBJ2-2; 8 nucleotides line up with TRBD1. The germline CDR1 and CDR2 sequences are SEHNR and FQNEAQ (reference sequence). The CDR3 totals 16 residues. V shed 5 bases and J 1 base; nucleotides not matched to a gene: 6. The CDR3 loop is CASSPPGTGNTGELFF. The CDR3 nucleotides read TGTGCCAGCAGCCCACCCGGGACAGGGAACACCGGGGAGCTGTTTTTT.

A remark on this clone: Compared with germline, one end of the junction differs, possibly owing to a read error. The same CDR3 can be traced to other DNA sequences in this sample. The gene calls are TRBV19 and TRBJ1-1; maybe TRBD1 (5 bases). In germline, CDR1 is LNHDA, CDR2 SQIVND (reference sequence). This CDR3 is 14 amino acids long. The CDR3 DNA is TGTGCCAGCAGTATGGGGGGTAGGATCACTGAAGCTTTCTTT. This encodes CASSMGGRITEAFF.

In DNA form, the CDR3 reads TGTGCCAGCTGCAGGGAATATAGCAATCAGCCCCAGCATTTT. Encoded protein: CASCREYSNQPQHF. The chain is built from TRBV6-6 and TRBJ1-5, with a weak D call TRBD1 (5 bases). The length of the CDR3 is 14 residues. Germline lookup yields CDR1 MNHNY and CDR2 SVGAGI (reference sequence). Trimming cost V 8 bases and J 0 bases, with 11 bases left between them.

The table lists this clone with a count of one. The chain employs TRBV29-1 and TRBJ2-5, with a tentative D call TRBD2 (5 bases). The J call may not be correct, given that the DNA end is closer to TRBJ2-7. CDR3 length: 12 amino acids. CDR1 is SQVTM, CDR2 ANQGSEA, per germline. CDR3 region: CSALDSAYEQYF. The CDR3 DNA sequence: TGCAGCGCCCTGGACTCGGCCTACGAGCAGTACTTC.

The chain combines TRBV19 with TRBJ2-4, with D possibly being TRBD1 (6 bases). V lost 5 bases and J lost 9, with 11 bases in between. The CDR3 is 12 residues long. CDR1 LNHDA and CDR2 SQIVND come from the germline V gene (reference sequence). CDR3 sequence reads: CASSEFRGIQYF. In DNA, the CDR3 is TGTGCCAGTAGTGAATTCAGGGGCATTCAGTACTTC.

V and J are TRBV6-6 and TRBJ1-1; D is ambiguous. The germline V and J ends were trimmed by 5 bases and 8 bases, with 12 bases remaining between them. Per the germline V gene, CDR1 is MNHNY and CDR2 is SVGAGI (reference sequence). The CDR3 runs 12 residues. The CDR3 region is CASSQSSAEAFF. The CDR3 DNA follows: TGTGCCAGCAGTCAGAGTTCAGCGGAAGCTTTCTTT.

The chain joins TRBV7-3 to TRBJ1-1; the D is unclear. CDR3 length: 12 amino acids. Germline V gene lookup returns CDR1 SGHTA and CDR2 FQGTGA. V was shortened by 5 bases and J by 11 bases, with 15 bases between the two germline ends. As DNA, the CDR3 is TGTGCCAGCAGCCCCGGGGAGGGTGTCGCTTTCTTT. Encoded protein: CASSPGEGVAFF.

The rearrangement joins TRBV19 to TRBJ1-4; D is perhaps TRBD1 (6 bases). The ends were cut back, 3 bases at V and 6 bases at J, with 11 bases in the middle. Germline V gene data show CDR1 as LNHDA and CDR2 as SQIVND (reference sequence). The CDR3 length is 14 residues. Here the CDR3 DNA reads TGTGCCAGTAGTATTGAGGCAGGGGATGAAAAACTGTTTTTT. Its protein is CASSIEAGDEKLFF.

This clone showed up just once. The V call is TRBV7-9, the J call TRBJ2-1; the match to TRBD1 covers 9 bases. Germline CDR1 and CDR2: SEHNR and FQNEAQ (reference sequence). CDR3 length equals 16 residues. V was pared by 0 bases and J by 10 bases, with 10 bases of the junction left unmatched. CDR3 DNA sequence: TGTGCCAGCAGCTTAGCGCTTTTGGCGGGACAGGGCGAGCAGTTCTTC. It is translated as CASSLALLAGQGEQFF.

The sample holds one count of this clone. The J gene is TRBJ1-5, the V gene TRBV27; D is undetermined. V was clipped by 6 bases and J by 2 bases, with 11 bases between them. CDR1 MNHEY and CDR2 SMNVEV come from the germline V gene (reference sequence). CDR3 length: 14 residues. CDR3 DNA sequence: TGTGCCAGCAGAGGGAAGAGGGGCAATCAGCCCCAGCATTTT. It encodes CASRGKRGNQPQHF.

Written as DNA, the CDR3 is TGTGCCAGCGGTACAGATAATAGCAATCAGCCCCAGCATTTT. It translates to CASGTDNSNQPQHF. The gene calls are TRBV6-5 and TRBJ1-5; no definite D call. In germline, CDR1 is MNHEY, CDR2 SVGAGI. The CDR3 is 14 residues long. V lost 8 bases and J lost 0, with 11 bases in between.

The CDR3 nucleotides are TGTGCCAGCAGTTTCAGACTCGCAGATACGCAGTATTTT. This gives the protein CASSFRLADTQYF. The chain carries TRBV6-5 and TRBJ2-3; D gene ambiguous. The CDR3 length is 13 residues. Trimming pared 4 bases from V and 4 bases from J, leaving 9 bases between. Germline CDR1 is MNHEY and CDR2 is SVGAGI.

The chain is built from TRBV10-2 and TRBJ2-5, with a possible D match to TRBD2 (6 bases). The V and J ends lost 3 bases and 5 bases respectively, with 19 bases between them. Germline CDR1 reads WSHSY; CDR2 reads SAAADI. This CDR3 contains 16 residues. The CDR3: CASSEVPLTGGETQYF. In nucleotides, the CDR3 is TGCGCCAGCAGTGAAGTACCCCTTACTGGGGGGGAGACCCAGTACTTC.

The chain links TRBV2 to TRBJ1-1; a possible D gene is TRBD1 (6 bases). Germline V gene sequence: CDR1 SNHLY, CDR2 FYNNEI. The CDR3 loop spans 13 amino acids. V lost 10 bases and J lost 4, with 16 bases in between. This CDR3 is CATAWGRGTEAFF. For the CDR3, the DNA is TGTGCCACCGCTTGGGGCAGGGGCACTGAAGCTTTCTTT.